The 25 T cell receptor beta chains below come from one sample, sequenced in a study of chemoradiotherapy in HPV16-positive cancers. Using immunoSEQ multiplex PCR, the repertoire was profiled, and TCRdb retains in-frame clones only, with some absent. The data contain roughly 14,000 clones, approximately 91% of them singletons. The source was blood, collected from a patient who underwent chemoradiotherapy. The receptors shown here come from a human donor with HPV-associated anogenital cancer.

This clone occurred once. The V call is TRBV4-3, the J call TRBJ2-2, with D maybe TRBD2 (5 bases). This CDR3 comprises 16 residues. Germline CDR1 is LGHNA and CDR2 is YSLEER. Trimming cost V 3 bases and J 3 bases, with 14 bases left between them. The CDR3 DNA is TGCGCCAGCAGCCAGACCCTCCCCGGGGACACCGGGGAGCTGTTTTTT. As protein: CASSQTLPGDTGELFF.

The count of this clone is one. J is TRBJ1-3 and V is TRBV30; possibly TRBD1 for D (5 bases). The CDR3 contains 12 residues. Germline lookup yields CDR1 GTSNPN and CDR2 SVGIG (reference sequence). Trimming pared 6 bases from V and 3 bases from J, leaving 9 bases between. The DNA for the CDR3 is TGTGCCTGTCTCAGGGATGGAAACACCATATATTTT. This translates into CACLRDGNTIYF.

This clone was detected once. The gene calls are TRBV18 and TRBJ2-1; D is uncertain. The germline CDR1 and CDR2 sequences are KGHSH and LQKENI. Trimming shortened V by 4 bases and J by 4 bases, and 8 bases separated the two germline ends. The CDR3 length is 13 residues. CDR3 amino acids: CASSLEDYNEQFF. In nucleotides, the CDR3 is TGTGCCAGCTCACTTGAGGATTACAATGAGCAGTTCTTC. Based on the CDR3 plus reference TRBV18 and TRBJ2-1, the full variable domain is NAGVMQNPRHLVRRRGQEARLRCSPMKGHSHVYWYRQLPEEGLKFMVYLQKENIIDESGMPKERFSAEFPKEGPSILRIQQVVRGDSAAYFCASSLEDYNEQFFGPGTRLTVL.

The V call is TRBV6-1, the J call TRBJ1-3, with D unclear. This CDR3 contains 13 residues. Trimming took off 8 bases at V and 4 bases at J, with 12 bases between the two ends. The germline V gene has CDR1 MNHNS and CDR2 SASEGT. Here the CDR3 reads CASLRVYGNTIYF. The CDR3 DNA sequence: TGTGCCAGCTTGCGGGTATACGGAAACACCATATATTTT.

The chain has TRBV18 and TRBJ1-1; D not resolved. Trimming stripped 1 base from V and 3 bases from J, with 6 bases between. This CDR3 comprises 13 residues. CDR1 KGHSH and CDR2 LQKENI come from the germline V gene. This chain's CDR3 is CASSPQRDTEAFF. The DNA for the CDR3 is TGTGCCAGCTCACCACAAAGGGACACTGAAGCTTTCTTT.

In its sample, this clone was seen once. The V call is TRBV30, the J call TRBJ1-6; D unclear. CDR3 length: 16 amino acids. The germline gives CDR1 GTSNPN, CDR2 SVGIG (reference sequence). V was cut by 0 bases and J by 9 bases, with 18 bases left in between. The CDR3 sequence is CAWSVPPLTRISPLHF. The CDR3 DNA reads TGTGCCTGGAGTGTACCCCCATTGACAAGGATTTCACCCCTCCACTTT.

This clone was counted once. The chain carries TRBV5-6 and TRBJ2-7; no clear D gene. The germline CDR1 and CDR2 sequences are SGHDT and YYEEEE. The CDR3 has 15 residues. V was trimmed by 0 bases and J by 6 bases, leaving 16 bases between them. CDR3 in amino acids: CASSLGVRRLGEQYF. CDR3 bases: TGTGCCAGCAGCTTGGGAGTGCGCCGGTTGGGCGAGCAGTACTTC.

The chain couples TRBV4-2 to TRBJ1-1; maybe TRBD1 (6 bases). V gave up 3 bases and J gave up 1 base, with 9 bases separating them. Germline assignment: CDR1 LGHNA and CDR2 YNFKEQ. CDR3 length: 14 amino acids. CDR3 in DNA: TGTGCCAGCAGCCACTTGACAGGGAACACTGAAGCTTTCTTT. The encoded protein is CASSHLTGNTEAFF.

This chain connects TRBV28 to TRBJ1-2; D perhaps matches TRBD1 (5 bases). The length of the CDR3 is 17 residues. V was trimmed by 2 bases and J by 7 bases, leaving 23 bases between them. Germline CDR1 MDHEN, CDR2 SYDVKM. The CDR3 here is CASSLEEPGPTRGGYTF. As DNA, the CDR3 is TGTGCCAGCAGTTTAGAGGAACCGGGACCCACCCGGGGTGGCTACACCTTC.

This chain uses TRBV29-1 with TRBJ2-3; 9 bases agree with TRBD2. The trim removed 5 bases at V and 9 bases at J, leaving 3 bases unmatched. The CDR3 covers 11 residues. Germline V gene lookup returns CDR1 SQVTM and CDR2 ANQGSEA. The CDR3 reads CSVKTSGTQYF. The CDR3 nucleotides are TGCAGCGTTAAGACTAGCGGCACGCAGTATTTT.

V gene TRBV5-1 combines with J gene TRBJ2-7, with 7 bases identical to TRBD2. J lost 0 bases, V lost 0 bases, and 3 bases had no gene match. CDR3 length equals 15 residues. CDR1 and CDR2 from the germline V gene are SGHRS and YFSETQ. CDR3 sequence reads: CASSLGAGVSYEQYF. In nucleotides, the CDR3 is TGCGCCAGCAGCTTGGGGGCGGGGGTCTCCTACGAGCAGTACTTC. Using reference TRBV5-1 and TRBJ2-7 for the parts outside the CDR3, the full variable domain is KAGVTQTPRYLIKTRGQQVTLSCSPISGHRSVSWYQQTPGQGLQFLFEYFSETQRNKGNFPGRFSGRQFSNSRSEMNVSTLELGDSALYLCASSLGAGVSYEQYFGPGTRLTVT.

The chain combines TRBV6-6 with TRBJ1-5; D gene ambiguous. V dropped 7 bases and J dropped 0 bases, with 13 bases sitting between them. This CDR3 contains 15 residues. Germline V gives CDR1 MNHNY, CDR2 SVGAGI (reference sequence). DNA of the CDR3: TGTGCCAGCACCCCGGGAGGCTATAGCAATCAGCCCCAGCATTTT. It translates to CASTPGGYSNQPQHF.

The rearrangement uses TRBV14 and TRBJ1-3; 7 positions match TRBD1. J lost 7 bases, V lost 1 base, and 7 bases had no gene match. Per germline, CDR1 SGHDN and CDR2 FVKESK. This CDR3 is built from 15 residues. The CDR3 here is CASSQAATGLNTIYF. The DNA for the CDR3 is TGTGCCAGCAGCCAAGCCGCGACAGGGCTCAACACCATATATTTT.

The V gene is TRBV7-2, the J gene TRBJ2-5; the match to TRBD2 covers 9 bases. Germline-derived CDR1 and CDR2 are SGHTA and FQGNSA. The CDR3 has 17 amino acids. Losses at the gene ends were 2 bases for V and 7 bases for J; bases not matched to a gene: 14. This CDR3 is CASSLLPSGVTPGTQYF. Written as DNA, the CDR3 is TGTGCCAGCAGCTTACTCCCTAGCGGGGTCACCCCGGGGACCCAGTACTTC.

CDR3 sequence (DNA): TGTGCCAGCAGCCTCTCCCTTCAGAGAAGCTCTGGAAACACCATATATTTT. Its protein is CASSLSLQRSSGNTIYF. This chain uses TRBV7-2 with TRBJ1-3; D is unclear. V gave up 5 bases and J gave up 0 bases, with 17 bases separating them. This CDR3 is 17 amino acids long. Germline V gene lookup returns CDR1 SGHTA and CDR2 FQGNSA.

V and J are TRBV5-1 and TRBJ1-1, with 8 nucleotides matching TRBD1. Looked up from germline, CDR1 is SGHRS and CDR2 is YFSETQ. The J segment lost 5 bases and the V segment lost 4 bases, leaving 16 bases of the junction unmatched. The CDR3 spans 17 residues. CDR3 residues: CASSPGTGLTGRTEAFF. The CDR3 DNA sequence: TGCGCCAGCAGCCCCGGGACAGGTCTGACCGGGCGAACTGAAGCTTTCTTT.

V and J are TRBV5-1 and TRBJ2-7; 7 nucleotides agree with TRBD2. There are 14 residues in the CDR3. The germline CDR1 and CDR2 sequences are SGHRS and YFSETQ. With 2 bases clipped from V and 5 bases from J, the junction kept 7 bases outside the gene matches. The CDR3 DNA sequence: TGCGCCAGCAGCTTAGGGACTACCCTCGACGAGCAGTACTTC. It specifies CASSLGTTLDEQYF. The entire variable domain, with the rest obtained from reference TRBV5-1 and TRBJ2-7, is as follows: KAGVTQTPRYLIKTRGQQVTLSCSPISGHRSVSWYQQTPGQGLQFLFEYFSETQRNKGNFPGRFSGRQFSNSRSEMNVSTLELGDSALYLCASSLGTTLDEQYFGPGTRLTVT.

The chain's CDR3 is CASSLRRIEAFF. The CDR3 region has the DNA TGTGCCAGCAGTTTAAGGCGGATTGAAGCTTTCTTT. This sequence joins TRBV28 and TRBJ1-1; no clear D. This CDR3 has 12 residues. V dropped 2 bases and J dropped 7 bases, with 8 bases sitting between them. Germline V gene data show CDR1 as MDHEN and CDR2 as SYDVKM.

The J gene is TRBJ1-6, the V gene TRBV29-1, with 8 bases that match TRBD1. Germline CDR1 is SQVTM and CDR2 is ANQGSEA. The CDR3 has 14 residues. With V trimmed by 5 bases and J by 5 bases, 5 bases remained unmatched. The CDR3 DNA is TGCAGCGTTCAAAAGGACAGGGATAATTCACCCCTCCACTTT. It is translated as CSVQKDRDNSPLHF.

This chain connects TRBV7-2 to TRBJ1-1, with D unclear. The CDR3 runs to 15 residues. Germline values: CDR1 SGHTA, CDR2 FQGNSA. Between the trimmed V and J ends, which lost 4 bases and 0 bases, there was a span of 12 bases. DNA for the CDR3: TGTGCCAGCAGCTCTACTGGACGGTTGAACACTGAAGCTTTCTTT. Translated: CASSSTGRLNTEAFF.

V and J are TRBV19 and TRBJ2-7; the match to TRBD1 covers 11 bases. With V trimmed by 3 bases and J by 2 bases, 3 bases remained unmatched. This CDR3 is built from 15 residues. Germline V CDR1 and CDR2: LNHDA, SQIVND (reference sequence). CDR3 in DNA: TGTGCCAGTAGTATGGGGACAGGGGGGACCTACGAGCAGTACTTC. Its protein is CASSMGTGGTYEQYF.

The V call is TRBV2, the J call TRBJ1-1, with 7 bases matching TRBD1. Germline CDR1 is SNHLY and CDR2 is FYNNEI. Trimming at V came to 5 bases and at J to 3 bases, leaving 6 bases not matched to a gene. The CDR3 spans 14 residues. CDR3 region: CASSKTGRDTEAFF. CDR3 in DNA: TGTGCCAGCAGTAAGACAGGGCGGGACACTGAAGCTTTCTTT.

This rearrangement joins TRBV27 to TRBJ2-1, with 8 bases identical to TRBD2. The V segment lost 3 bases and the J segment 3 bases; nucleotides outside the gene matches: 4. The germline V gene has CDR1 MNHEY and CDR2 SMNVEV (reference sequence). The CDR3 extends over 15 amino acids. CDR3 protein: CASSFRGGNYNEQFF. The CDR3 coding sequence is TGTGCCAGCAGTTTCCGCGGGGGGAACTACAATGAGCAGTTCTTC.

The V call is TRBV7-3, the J call TRBJ1-2; no reliable D call. Germline V gene lookup returns CDR1 SGHTA and CDR2 FQGTGA. Trimming stripped 2 bases from V and 8 bases from J, with 12 bases between. The CDR3 is made up of 13 amino acids. CDR3 in amino acids: CASSLGGSDGYTF. As DNA, the CDR3 is TGTGCCAGCAGCTTAGGAGGGTCTGACGGCTACACCTTC.

The J gene is TRBJ1-6, the V gene TRBV30; the D is unclear. Germline V lookup: CDR1 GTSNPN, CDR2 SVGIG (reference sequence). This CDR3 comprises 13 residues. Trimming stripped 3 bases from V and 7 bases from J, with 10 bases between. In nucleotides, the CDR3 is TGTGCCTGGAGGACCCTCTGGAATTCACCCCTCCACTTT. Protein product: CAWRTLWNSPLHF.